The sequence of this TCR beta chain was determined in a study of regulatory T cells in long-lasting Graves disease. This clonotype was seen just once. Time point reported: newly diagnosed GD, antithyroid drugs for less than 3 months. Extracted PBMC RNA gave rise to the TCR library. Construction of the TCR beta libraries employed iRepertoire HTBI primers in conjunction with Arm-PCR of CDR3 regions. One entry per CDR3 protein results from TCRdb running MiXCR on the multiplex PCR reads. The sample lists about 420,000 distinct CDR3 sequences, roughly 15% seen once, with less than 30% in the top ten. The same sample was also used in a study of T cells in Graves' hyperthyroidism and ophthalmopathy. That work states: Researchers ran a first-round RT-PCR on the TCR CDR3 using the HTBI primer set.

The sequencing here drew on peripheral blood mononuclear cells (PBMCs), taken at new diagnosis, from a patient treated with antithyroid drugs. This clonotype was sampled from a young woman with Graves disease.

CDR3 in DNA: TGTGCCAGCAGTTCCTACCGGGCGGGCAGAATGACTAGCACAGATACGCAGTATTTT. It is translated as CASSSYRAGRMTSTDTQYF. The J gene is TRBJ2-3, the V gene TRBV27; weak D call: TRBD2 (5 bases). Trimming removed 4 bases from V and 0 bases from J, with 23 bases in between. Germline V lookup: CDR1 MNHEY, CDR2 SMNVEV (reference sequence). The CDR3 contains 19 residues.